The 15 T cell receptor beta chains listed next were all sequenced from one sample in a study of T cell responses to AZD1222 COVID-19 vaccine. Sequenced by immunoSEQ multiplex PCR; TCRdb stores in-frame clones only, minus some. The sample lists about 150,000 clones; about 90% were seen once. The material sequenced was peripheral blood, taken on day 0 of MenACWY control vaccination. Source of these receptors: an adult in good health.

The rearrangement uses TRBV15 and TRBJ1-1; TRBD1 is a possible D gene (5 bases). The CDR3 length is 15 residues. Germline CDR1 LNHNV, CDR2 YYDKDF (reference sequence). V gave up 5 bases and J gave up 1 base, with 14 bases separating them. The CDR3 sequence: CATSDGFGGNTEAFF. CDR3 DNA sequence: TGTGCCACCAGCGACGGGTTTGGGGGGAACACTGAAGCTTTCTTT.

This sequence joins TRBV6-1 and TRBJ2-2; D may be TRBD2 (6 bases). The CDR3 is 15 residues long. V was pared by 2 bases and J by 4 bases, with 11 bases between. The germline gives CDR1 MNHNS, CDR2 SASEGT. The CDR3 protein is CASSEYMGGTGELFF. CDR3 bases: TGTGCCAGCAGTGAATATATGGGAGGCACCGGGGAGCTGTTTTTT.

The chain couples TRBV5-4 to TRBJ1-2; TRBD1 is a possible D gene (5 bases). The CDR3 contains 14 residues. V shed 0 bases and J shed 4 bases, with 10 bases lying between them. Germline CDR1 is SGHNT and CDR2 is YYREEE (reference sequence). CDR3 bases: TGTGCCAGCAGCTTGGGACAGAGAACCTATGGCTACACCTTC. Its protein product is CASSLGQRTYGYTF. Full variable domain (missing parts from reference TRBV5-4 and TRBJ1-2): ETGVTQSPTHLIKTRGQQVTLRCSSQSGHNTVSWYQQALGQGPQFIFQYYREEENGRGNFPPRFSGLQFPNYSSELNVNALELDDSALYLCASSLGQRTYGYTFGSGTRLTVV.

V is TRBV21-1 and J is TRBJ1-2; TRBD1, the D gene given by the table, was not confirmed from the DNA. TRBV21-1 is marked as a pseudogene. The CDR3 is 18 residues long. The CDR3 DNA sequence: TGTGCCAGCAGCAAAGAATGCGGGACAGGGACTTTTAACTATGGCTACACCTTC. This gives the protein CASSKECGTGTFNYGYTF.

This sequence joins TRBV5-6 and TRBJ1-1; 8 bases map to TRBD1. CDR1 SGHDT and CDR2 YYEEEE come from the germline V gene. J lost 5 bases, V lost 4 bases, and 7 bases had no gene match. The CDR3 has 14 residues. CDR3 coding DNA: TGTGCCAGCAGCGATACAGGGGGGTGGACTGAAGCTTTCTTT. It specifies CASSDTGGWTEAFF.

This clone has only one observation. CDR3 in DNA: TGTGCCAGCACGCCCCGGACGGCAGACTATGGCTACACCTTC. This gives the protein CASTPRTADYGYTF. The chain employs TRBV19 and TRBJ1-2; unclear D gene. CDR1 and CDR2 from the germline V gene are LNHDA and SQIVND (reference sequence). Between the trimmed V and J ends, which lost 9 bases and 3 bases, there was a span of 17 bases. This CDR3 has 14 residues.

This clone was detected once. The CDR3 nucleotides are TGTGCCAGCAGCTCCACGACAGAGAACTATGGCTACACCTTC. Translation: CASSSTTENYGYTF. This chain joins TRBV6-6 and TRBJ1-2, with D possibly matching TRBD1 (5 bases). The CDR3 length is 14 residues. The ends were cut back, 6 bases at V and 2 bases at J, with 13 bases in the middle. CDR1 is MNHNY, CDR2 SVGAGI, per germline (reference sequence).

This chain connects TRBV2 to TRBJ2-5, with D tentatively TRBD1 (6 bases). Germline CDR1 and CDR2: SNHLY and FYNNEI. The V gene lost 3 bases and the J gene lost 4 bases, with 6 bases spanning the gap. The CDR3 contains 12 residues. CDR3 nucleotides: TGTGCCAGCAGTGACAGGGGAGAGACCCAGTACTTC. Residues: CASSDRGETQYF.

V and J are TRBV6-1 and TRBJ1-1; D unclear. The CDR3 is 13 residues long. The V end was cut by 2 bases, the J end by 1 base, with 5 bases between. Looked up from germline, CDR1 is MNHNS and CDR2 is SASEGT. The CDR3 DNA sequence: TGTGCCAGCAGTGAATCATGGAACACTGAAGCTTTCTTT. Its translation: CASSESWNTEAFF.

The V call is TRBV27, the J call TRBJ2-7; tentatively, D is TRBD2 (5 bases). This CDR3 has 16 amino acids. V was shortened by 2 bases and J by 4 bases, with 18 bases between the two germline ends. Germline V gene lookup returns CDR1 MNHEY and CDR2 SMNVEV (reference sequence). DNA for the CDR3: TGTGCCAGCAGTTTACTGGCGGGCCTCCGCGAGTACGAGCAGTACTTC. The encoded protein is CASSLLAGLREYEQYF.

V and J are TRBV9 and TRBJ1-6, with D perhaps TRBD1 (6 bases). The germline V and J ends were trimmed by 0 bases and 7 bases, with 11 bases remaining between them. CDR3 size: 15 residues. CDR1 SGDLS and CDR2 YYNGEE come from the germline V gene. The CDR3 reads CASSVGFQGNSPLHF. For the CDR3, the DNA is TGTGCCAGCAGCGTAGGATTCCAGGGGAATTCACCCCTCCACTTT.

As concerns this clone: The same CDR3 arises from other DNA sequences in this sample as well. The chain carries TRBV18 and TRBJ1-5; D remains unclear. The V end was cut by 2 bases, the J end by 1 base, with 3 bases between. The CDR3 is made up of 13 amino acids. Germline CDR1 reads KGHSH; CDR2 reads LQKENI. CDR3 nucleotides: TGTGCCAGCTCACCATCAAGCAATCAGCCCCAGCATTTT. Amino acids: CASSPSSNQPQHF.

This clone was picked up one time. This CDR3 reads CASRQGTGGLYEQYF. The DNA of the CDR3 is TGCGCCAGCAGGCAAGGGACAGGGGGTTTGTACGAGCAGTACTTC. The rearrangement uses TRBV5-1 and TRBJ2-7; 11 bases match TRBD1. CDR3 length: 15 amino acids. With V trimmed by 5 bases and J by 4 bases, 8 bases remained unmatched. The germline V gene has CDR1 SGHRS and CDR2 YFSETQ.

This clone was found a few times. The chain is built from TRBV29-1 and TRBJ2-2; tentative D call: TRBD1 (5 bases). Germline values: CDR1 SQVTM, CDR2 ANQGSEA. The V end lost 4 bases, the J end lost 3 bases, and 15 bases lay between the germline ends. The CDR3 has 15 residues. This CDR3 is CSVAQGMMYTGELFF. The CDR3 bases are TGCAGCGTTGCCCAGGGCATGATGTACACCGGGGAGCTGTTTTTT.

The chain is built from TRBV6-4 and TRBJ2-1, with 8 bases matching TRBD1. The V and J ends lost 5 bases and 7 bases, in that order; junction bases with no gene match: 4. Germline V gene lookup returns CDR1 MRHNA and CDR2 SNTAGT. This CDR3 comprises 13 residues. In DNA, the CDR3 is TGTGCCAGCAGTAGGACAGGGACGAATGAGCAGTTCTTC. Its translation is CASSRTGTNEQFF.